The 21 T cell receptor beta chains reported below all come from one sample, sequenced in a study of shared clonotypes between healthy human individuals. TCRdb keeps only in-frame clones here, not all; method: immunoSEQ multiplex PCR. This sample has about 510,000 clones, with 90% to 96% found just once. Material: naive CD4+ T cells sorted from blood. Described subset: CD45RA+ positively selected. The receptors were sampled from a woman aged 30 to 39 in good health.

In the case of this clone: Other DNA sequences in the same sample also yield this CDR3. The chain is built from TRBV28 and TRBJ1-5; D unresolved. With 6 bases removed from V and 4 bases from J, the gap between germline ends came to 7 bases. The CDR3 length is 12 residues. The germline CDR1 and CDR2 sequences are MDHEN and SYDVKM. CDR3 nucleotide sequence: TGTGCCAGCAGCTCCGGGAATCAGCCCCAGCATTTT. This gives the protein CASSSGNQPQHF. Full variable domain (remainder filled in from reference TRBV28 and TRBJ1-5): DVKVTQSSRYLVKRTGEKVFLECVQDMDHENMFWYRQDPGLGLRLIYFSYDVKMKEKGDIPEGYSVSREKKERFSLILESASTNQTSMYLCASSSGNQPQHFGDGTRLSIL.

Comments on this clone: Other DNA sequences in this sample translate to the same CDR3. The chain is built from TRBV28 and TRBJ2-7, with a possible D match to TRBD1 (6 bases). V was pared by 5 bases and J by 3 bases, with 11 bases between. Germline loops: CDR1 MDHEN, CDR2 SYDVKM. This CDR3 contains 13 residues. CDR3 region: CASSPSRGYEQYF. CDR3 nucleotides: TGTGCCAGCAGTCCGAGCAGGGGCTACGAGCAGTACTTC.

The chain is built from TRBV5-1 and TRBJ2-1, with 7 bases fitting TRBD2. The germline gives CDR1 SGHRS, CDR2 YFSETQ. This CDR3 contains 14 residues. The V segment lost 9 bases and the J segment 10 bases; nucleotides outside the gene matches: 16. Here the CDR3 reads CATAPLSGVKEQFF. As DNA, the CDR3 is TGCGCCACCGCCCCCTTAAGCGGGGTAAAGGAGCAGTTCTTC.

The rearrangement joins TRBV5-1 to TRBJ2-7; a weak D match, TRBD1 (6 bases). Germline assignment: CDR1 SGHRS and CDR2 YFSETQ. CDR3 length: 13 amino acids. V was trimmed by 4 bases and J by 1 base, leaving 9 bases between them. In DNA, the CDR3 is TGCGCCAGCAGCGCGAGGGGGTCCTACGAGCAGTACTTC. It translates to CASSARGSYEQYF.

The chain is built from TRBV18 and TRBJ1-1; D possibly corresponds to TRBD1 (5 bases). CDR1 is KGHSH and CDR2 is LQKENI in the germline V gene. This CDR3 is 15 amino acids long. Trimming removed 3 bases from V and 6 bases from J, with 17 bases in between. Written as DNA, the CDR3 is TGTGCCAGCTCACCGAGCAGGCAGGGACCATCTGAAGCTTTCTTT. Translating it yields CASSPSRQGPSEAFF. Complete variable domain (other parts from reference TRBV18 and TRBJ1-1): NAGVMQNPRHLVRRRGQEARLRCSPMKGHSHVYWYRQLPEEGLKFMVYLQKENIIDESGMPKERFSAEFPKEGPSILRIQQVVRGDSAAYFCASSPSRQGPSEAFFGQGTRLTVV.

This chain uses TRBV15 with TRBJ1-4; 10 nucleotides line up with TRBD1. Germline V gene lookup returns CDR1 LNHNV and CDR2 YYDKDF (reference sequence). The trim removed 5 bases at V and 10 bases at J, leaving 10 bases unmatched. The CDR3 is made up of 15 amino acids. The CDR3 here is CATSSAGQGRRKLFF. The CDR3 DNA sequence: TGTGCCACCAGCTCAGCGGGACAGGGGAGGCGAAAACTGTTTTTT.

The CDR3 DNA is TGTGCCAGCAGCCTTTTCGGGTTAGGTGAAAAACTGTTTTTT. It codes for CASSLFGLGEKLFF. This chain joins TRBV7-9 and TRBJ1-4, with D uncertain. The CDR3 extends over 14 amino acids. Trimming stripped 5 bases from V and 7 bases from J, with 14 bases between. CDR1 is SEHNR, CDR2 FQNEAQ, per germline (reference sequence).

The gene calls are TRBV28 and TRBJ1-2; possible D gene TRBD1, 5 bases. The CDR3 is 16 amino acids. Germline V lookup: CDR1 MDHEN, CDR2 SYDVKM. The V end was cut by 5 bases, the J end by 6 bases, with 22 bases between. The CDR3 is CASSVGQAPSVDGYTF. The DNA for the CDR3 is TGTGCCAGCAGTGTTGGACAAGCCCCCAGCGTAGATGGCTACACCTTC.

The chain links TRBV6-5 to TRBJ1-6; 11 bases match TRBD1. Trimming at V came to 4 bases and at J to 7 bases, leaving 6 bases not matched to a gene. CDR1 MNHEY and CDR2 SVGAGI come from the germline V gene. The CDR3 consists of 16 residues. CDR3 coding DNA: TGTGCCAGCAGTTGGGGCCGGACAGGGGGCAATTCACCCCTCCACTTT. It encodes CASSWGRTGGNSPLHF.

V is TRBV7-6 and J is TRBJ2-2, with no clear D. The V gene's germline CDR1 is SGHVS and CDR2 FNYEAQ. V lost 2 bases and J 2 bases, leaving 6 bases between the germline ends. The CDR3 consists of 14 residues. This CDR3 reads CASSLNLNTGELFF. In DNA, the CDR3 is TGTGCCAGCAGCTTAAACCTTAACACCGGGGAGCTGTTTTTT.

CDR3: CASRPGQGADTQYF. The CDR3 nucleotides are TGTGCCAGCAGACCGGGACAGGGAGCAGATACGCAGTATTTT. V and J are TRBV2 and TRBJ2-3; 9 nucleotides agree with TRBD1. With V trimmed by 6 bases and J by 4 bases, 5 bases remained unmatched. Germline V gene data show CDR1 as SNHLY and CDR2 as FYNNEI. This CDR3 comprises 14 residues.

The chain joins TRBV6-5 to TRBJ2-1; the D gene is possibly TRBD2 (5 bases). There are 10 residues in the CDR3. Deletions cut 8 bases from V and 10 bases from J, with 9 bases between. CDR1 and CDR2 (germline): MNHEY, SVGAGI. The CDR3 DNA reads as TGTGCCAGCGTACTAGAAGAGCAGTTCTTC. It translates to CASVLEEQFF.

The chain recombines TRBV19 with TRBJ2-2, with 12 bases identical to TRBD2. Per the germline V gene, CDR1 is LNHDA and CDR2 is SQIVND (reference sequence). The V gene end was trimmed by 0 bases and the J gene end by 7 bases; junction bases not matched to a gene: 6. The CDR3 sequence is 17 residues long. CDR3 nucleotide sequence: TGTGCCAGTAGTATAGACCCGACTAGCGGGAGAGGCGGGGAGCTGTTTTTT. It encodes CASSIDPTSGRGGELFF. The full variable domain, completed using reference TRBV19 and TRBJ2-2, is DGGITQSPKYLFRKEGQNVTLSCEQNLNHDAMYWYRQDPGQGLRLIYYSQIVNDFQKGDIAEGYSVSREKKESFPLTVTSAQKNPTAFYLCASSIDPTSGRGGELFFGEGSRLTVL.

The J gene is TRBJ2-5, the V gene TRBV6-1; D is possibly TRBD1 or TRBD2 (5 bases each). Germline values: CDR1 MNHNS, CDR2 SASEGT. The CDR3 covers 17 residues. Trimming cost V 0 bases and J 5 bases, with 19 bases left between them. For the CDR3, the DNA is TGTGCCAGCAGTGAAGCGGCCACCTTATGGGGGAGCGAGACCCAGTACTTC. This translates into CASSEAATLWGSETQYF.

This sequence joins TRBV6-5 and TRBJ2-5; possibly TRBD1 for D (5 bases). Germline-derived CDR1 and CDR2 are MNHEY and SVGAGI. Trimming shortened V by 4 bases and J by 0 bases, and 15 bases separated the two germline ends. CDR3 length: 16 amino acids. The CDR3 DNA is TGTGCCAGCAGTTTCACAGGCGCATCGTACCAAGAGACCCAGTACTTC. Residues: CASSFTGASYQETQYF.

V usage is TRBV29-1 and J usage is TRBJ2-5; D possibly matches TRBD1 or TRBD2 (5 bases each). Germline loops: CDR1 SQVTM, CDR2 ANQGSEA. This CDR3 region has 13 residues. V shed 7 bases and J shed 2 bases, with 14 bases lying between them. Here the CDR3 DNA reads TGCAGCGGGGGGTTGGGCTTACAAGAGACCCAGTACTTC. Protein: CSGGLGLQETQYF.

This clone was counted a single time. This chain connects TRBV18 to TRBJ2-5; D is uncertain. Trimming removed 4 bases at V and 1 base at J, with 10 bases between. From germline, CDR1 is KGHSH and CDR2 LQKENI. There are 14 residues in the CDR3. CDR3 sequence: CASSHGGTQETQYF. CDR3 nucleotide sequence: TGTGCCAGCTCACACGGTGGAACCCAAGAGACCCAGTACTTC.

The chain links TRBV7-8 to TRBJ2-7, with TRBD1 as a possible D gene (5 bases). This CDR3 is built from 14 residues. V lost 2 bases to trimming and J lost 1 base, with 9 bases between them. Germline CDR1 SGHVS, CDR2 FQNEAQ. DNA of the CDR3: TGTGCCAGCAGCTTAAAGACAGAGTCCTACGAGCAGTACTTC. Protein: CASSLKTESYEQYF.

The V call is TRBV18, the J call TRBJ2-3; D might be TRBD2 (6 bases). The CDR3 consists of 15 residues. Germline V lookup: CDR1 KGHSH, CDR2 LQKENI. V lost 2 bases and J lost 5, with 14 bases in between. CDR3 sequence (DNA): TGTGCCAGCTCACCAGGCTCGGGAGAGGGAGATACGCAGTATTTT. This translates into CASSPGSGEGDTQYF.

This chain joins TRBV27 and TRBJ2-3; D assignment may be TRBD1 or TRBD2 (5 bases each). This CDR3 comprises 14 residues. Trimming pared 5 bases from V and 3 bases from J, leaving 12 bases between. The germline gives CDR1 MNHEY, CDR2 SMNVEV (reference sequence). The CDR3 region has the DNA TGTGCCAGCAGTCCGGGGACCTTGACAGATACGCAGTATTTT. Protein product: CASSPGTLTDTQYF.

DNA for the CDR3: TGTGCCTGGAGTGTATTGATTGGGGCCACCGGGGAGCTGTTTTTT. Protein sequence: CAWSVLIGATGELFF. J is TRBJ2-2 and V is TRBV30, with a weak D call TRBD1 (5 bases). Trimming left V 0 bases short and J 4 bases short, with 12 bases between. CDR1 GTSNPN and CDR2 SVGIG come from the germline V gene (reference sequence). The CDR3 is made up of 15 amino acids.